This T cell receptor beta chain was recovered during a study of CD8+ T cells in alopecia areata. Overall study context: At a dose of 5 to 10 mg twice daily, oral tofacitinib was given to treated patients.

As to treatment: oral pan-JAK inhibitor, 5-10 mg twice daily. Sorting of PBMCs yielded the CD4+ and CD8+ T cells. CDR3 length: 16 amino acids. CDR1 and CDR2 (germline): SGHVS, FNYEAQ. The J segment lost 5 bases and the V segment lost 0 bases, leaving 2 bases of the junction unmatched. As concerns this clone: Its target is not known.

Sequencing used cDNA as its template, made by extracting RNA and reverse transcribing it. TCRdb's copy holds only in-frame clones and misses some; the assay was immunoSEQ multiplex PCR. The sample carries about 200,000 clones, about three fifths recorded once. Whole-study findings and limits: Under tofacitinib, numerous expanded lesional clonotypes remained detectable in scalp and blood. The study found tofacitinib significantly decreased scalp clonality and expanded CD8+ clones among the top 100.

The sequence derives from a human donor with alopecia areata. V gene TRBV7-6 combines with J gene TRBJ2-2; TRBD1 matches at 11 bases. The sequencing used CD4+ T cells sorted from blood, collected at week 4, from a patient treated with tofacitinib. This CDR3 reads CASSLAGTGGTGELFF. The CDR3 DNA reads as TGTGCCAGCAGCTTAGCCGGGACAGGGGGGACCGGGGAGCTGTTTTTT.